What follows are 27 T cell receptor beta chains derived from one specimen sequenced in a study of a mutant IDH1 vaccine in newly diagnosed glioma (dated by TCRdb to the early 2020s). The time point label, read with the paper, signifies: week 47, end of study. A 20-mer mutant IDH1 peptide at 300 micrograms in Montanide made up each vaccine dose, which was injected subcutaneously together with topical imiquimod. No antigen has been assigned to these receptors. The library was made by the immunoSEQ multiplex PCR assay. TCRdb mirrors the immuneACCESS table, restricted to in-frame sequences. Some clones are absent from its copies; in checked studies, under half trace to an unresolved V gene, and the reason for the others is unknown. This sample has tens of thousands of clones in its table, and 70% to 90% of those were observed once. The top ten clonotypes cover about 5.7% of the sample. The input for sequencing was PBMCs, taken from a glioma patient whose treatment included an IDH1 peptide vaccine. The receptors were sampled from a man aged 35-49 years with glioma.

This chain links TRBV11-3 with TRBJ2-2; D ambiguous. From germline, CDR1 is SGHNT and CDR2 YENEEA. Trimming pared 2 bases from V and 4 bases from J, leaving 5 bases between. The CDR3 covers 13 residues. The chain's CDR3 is CASSLLPTGELFF. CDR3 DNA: TGTGCCAGCAGCTTACTACCCACCGGGGAGCTGTTTTTT.

CDR3 nucleotide sequence: TGTGCCAGCAGCTCCATACTCCGGGACCAATATAGCGAGCAGTACTTC. It translates to CASSSILRDQYSEQYF. The V call is TRBV5-6, the J call TRBJ2-5; TRBD1 or TRBD2 may be the D gene (5 bases each). TRBJ2-7 matches the DNA end more closely, so the J call is doubtful. The CDR3 extends over 16 amino acids. Germline loops: CDR1 SGHDT, CDR2 YYEEEE.

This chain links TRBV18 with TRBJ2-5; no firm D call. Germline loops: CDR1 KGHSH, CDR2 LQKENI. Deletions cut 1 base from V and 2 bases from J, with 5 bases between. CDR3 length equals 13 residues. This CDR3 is CASSPRDQETQYF. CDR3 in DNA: TGTGCCAGCTCACCACGAGATCAAGAGACCCAGTACTTC.

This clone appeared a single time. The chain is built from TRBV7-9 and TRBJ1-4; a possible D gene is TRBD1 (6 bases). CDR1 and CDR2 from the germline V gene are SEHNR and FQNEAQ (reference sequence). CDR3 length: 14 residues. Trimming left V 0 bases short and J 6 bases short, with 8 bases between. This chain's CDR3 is CASSLAGADEKLFF. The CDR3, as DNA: TGTGCCAGCAGCTTAGCGGGGGCCGATGAAAAACTGTTTTTT. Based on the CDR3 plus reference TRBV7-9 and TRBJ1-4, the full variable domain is DTGVSQNPRHKITKRGQNVTFRCDPISEHNRLYWYRQTLGQGPEFLTYFQNEAQLEKSRLLSDRFSAERPKGSFSTLEIQRTEQGDSAMYLCASSLAGADEKLFFGSGTQLSVL.

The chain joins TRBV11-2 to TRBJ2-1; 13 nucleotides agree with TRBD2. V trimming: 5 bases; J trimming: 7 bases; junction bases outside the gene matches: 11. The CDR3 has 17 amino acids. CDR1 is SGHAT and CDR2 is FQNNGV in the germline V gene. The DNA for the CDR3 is TGTGCCAGCAGCGCTAAACTAGCGGGAGGGCCGGGAAATGAGCAGTTCTTC. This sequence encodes CASSAKLAGGPGNEQFF.

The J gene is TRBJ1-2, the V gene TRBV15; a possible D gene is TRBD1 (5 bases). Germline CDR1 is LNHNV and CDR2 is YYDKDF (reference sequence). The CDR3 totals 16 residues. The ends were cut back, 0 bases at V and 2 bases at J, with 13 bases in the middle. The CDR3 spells CATSREGGGANYGYTF. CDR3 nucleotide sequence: TGTGCCACCAGCAGAGAGGGGGGTGGGGCCAACTATGGCTACACCTTC.

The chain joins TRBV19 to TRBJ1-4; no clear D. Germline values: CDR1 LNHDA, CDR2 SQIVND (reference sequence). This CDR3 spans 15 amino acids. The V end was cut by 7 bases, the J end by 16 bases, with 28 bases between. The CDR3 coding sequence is TGTGCCAGTACCCCAACGTGGCACCCCGGAGAAAAATGGTTTTTT. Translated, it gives CASTPTWHPGEKWFF.

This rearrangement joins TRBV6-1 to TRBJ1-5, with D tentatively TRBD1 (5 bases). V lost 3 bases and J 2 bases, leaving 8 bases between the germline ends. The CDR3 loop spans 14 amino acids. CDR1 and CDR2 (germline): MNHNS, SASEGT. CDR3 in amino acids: CASSDREGNQPQHF. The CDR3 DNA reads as TGTGCCAGCAGTGACAGGGAAGGCAATCAGCCCCAGCATTTT.

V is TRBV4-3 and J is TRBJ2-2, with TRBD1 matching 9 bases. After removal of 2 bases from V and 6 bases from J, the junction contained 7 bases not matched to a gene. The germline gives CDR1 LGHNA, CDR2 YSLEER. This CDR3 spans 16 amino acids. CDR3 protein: CASSQLYRGQAGELFF. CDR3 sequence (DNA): TGCGCCAGCAGCCAACTCTACAGGGGGCAGGCCGGGGAGCTGTTTTTT.

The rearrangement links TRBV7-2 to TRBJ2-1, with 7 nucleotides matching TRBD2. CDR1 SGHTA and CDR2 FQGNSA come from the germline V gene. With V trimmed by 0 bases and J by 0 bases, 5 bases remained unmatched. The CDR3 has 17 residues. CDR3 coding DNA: TGTGCCAGCAGCTTAGCTAGCGGGCTGAGCTCCTACAATGAGCAGTTCTTC. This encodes CASSLASGLSSYNEQFF.

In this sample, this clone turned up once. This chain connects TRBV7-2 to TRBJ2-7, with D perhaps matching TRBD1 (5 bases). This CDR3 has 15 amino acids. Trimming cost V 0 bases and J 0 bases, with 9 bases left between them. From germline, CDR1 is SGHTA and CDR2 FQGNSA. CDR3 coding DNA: TGTGCCAGCAGCTTAGCGACAGTAATCTCCTACGAGCAGTACTTC. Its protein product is CASSLATVISYEQYF.

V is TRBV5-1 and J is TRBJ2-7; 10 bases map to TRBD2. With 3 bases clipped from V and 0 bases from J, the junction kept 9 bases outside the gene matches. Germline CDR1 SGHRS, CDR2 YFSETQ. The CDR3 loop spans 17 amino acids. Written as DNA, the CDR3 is TGCGCCAGCAGCTCAACCCTAGCGGGGGTGTTCTCCTACGAGCAGTACTTC. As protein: CASSSTLAGVFSYEQYF.

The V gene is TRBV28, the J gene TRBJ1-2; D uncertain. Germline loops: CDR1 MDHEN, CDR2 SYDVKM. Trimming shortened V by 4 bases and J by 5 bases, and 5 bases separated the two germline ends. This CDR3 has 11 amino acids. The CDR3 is CASSSTYGYTF. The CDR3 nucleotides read TGTGCCAGCAGTTCGACTTATGGCTACACCTTC.

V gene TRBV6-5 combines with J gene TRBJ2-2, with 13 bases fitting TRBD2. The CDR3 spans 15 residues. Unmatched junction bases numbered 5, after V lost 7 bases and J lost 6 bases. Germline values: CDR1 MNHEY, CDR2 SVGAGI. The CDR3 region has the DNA TGTGCCAGCACCGTCACTAGCGGGGGGGCCGGGGAGCTGTTTTTT. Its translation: CASTVTSGGAGELFF.

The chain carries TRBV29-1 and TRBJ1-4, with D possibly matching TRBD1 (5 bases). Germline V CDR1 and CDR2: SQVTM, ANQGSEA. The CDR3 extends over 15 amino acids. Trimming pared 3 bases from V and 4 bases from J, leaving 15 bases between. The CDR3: CSVDGGGENNEKLFF. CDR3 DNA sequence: TGCAGCGTTGATGGGGGAGGGGAAAATAATGAAAAACTGTTTTTT.

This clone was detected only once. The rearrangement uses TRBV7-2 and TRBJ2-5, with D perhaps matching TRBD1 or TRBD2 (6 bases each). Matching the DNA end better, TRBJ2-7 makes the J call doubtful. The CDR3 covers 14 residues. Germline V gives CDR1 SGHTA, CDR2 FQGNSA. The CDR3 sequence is CASSLARGRGEQYF. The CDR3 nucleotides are TGTGCCAGCAGCTTAGCGCGGGGCAGGGGCGAGCAGTACTTC.

CDR3 sequence (DNA): TGTGCCAGCAGCTTATGGGATGGGGTCGCTGAAGCTTTCTTT. Encoded protein: CASSLWDGVAEAFF. The rearrangement links TRBV5-5 to TRBJ1-1; D ambiguous. Looked up from germline, CDR1 is SGHKS and CDR2 is YYEKEE (reference sequence). V was trimmed by 2 bases and J by 6 bases, leaving 14 bases between them. The CDR3 sequence is 14 residues long.

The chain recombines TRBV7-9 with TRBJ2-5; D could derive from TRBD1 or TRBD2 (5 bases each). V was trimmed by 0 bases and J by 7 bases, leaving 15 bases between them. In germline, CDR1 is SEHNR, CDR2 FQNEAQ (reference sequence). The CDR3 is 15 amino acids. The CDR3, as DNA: TGTGCCAGCAGCTTAGCGCAGGGAAGGGACGGGACCCAGTACTTC. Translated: CASSLAQGRDGTQYF.

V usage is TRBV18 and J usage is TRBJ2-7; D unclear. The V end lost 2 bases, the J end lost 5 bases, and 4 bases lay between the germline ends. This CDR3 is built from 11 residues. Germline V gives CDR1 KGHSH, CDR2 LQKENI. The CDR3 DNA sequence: TGTGCCAGCTCACCAGGCGACGAGCAGTACTTC. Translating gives CASSPGDEQYF.

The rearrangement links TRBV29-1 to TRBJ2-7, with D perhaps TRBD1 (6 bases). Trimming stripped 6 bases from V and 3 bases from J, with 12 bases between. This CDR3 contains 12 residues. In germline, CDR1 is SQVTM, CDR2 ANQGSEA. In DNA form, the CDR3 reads TGCAGCGTGCAGGGGATGGGCTACGAGCAGTACTTC. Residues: CSVQGMGYEQYF.

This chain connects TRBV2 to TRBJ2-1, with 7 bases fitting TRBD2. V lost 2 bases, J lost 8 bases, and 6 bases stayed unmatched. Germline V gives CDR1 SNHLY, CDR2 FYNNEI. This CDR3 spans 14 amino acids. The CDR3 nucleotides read TGTGCCAGCAGTGAAACAGCGGGGACTGATGAGCAGTTCTTC. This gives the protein CASSETAGTDEQFF.

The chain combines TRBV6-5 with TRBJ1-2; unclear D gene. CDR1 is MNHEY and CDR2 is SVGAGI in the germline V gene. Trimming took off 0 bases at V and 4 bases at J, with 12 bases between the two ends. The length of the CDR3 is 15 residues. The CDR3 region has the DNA TGTGCCAGCAGTTACTCTTTTGCCGGATCCTATGGCTACACCTTC. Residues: CASSYSFAGSYGYTF.

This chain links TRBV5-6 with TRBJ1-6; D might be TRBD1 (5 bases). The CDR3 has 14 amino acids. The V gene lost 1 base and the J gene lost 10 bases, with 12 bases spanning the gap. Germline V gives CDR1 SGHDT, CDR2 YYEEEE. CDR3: CASSLNGASSPLHF. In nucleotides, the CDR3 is TGTGCCAGCAGCTTGAACGGGGCCAGCTCACCCCTCCACTTT.

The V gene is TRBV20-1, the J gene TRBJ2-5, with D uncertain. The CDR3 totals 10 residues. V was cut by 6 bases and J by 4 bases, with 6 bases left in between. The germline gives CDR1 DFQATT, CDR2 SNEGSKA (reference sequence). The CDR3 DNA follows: TGCAGTGCCCAGCTAGAGACCCAGTACTTC. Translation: CSAQLETQYF.

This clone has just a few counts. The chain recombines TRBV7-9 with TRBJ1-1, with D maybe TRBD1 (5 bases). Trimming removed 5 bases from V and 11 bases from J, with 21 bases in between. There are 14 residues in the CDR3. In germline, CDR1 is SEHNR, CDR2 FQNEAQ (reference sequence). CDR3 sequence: CASSPEGSFRMAFF. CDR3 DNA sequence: TGTGCCAGCAGCCCCGAGGGGAGCTTCAGAATGGCTTTCTTT.

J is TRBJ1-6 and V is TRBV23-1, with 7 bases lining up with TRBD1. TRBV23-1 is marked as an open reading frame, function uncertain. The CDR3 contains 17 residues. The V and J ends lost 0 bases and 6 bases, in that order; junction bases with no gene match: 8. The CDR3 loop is CASSQSKGGECNSPLHF. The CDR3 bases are TGCGCCAGCAGTCAATCGAAAGGGGGCGAGTGTAATTCACCCCTCCACTTT.

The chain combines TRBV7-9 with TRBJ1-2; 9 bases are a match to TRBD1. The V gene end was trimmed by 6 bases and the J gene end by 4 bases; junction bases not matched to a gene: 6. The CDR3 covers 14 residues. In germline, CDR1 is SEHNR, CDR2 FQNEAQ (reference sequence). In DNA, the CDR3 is TGTGCCAGCAGTTTACAGGGGGCGGGCTATGGCTACACCTTC. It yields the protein CASSLQGAGYGYTF.